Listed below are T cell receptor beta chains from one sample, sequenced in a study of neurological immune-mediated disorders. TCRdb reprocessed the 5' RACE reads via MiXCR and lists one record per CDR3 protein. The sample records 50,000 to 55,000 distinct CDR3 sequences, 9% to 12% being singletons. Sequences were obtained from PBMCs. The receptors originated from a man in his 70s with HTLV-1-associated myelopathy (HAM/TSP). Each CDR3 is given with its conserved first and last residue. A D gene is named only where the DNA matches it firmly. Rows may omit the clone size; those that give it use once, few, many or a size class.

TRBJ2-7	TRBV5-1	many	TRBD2	CASSAGLAGGGYEQYF	TGCGCCAGCAGCGCGGGACTAGCGGGAGGTGGCTACGAGCAGTACTTC
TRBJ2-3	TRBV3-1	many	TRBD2	CASSATSEDTQYF	TGTGCCAGCAGCGCGACTAGCGAGGATACGCAGTATTTT
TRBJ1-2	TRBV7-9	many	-	CASSARRDGYTF	TGTGCCAGCAGCGCACGACGGGATGGCTACACCTTC
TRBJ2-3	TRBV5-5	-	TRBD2	CASSQTSGRRADTQYF	TGTGCCAGCAGCCAAACGAGCGGGAGAAGAGCAGATACGCAGTATTTT
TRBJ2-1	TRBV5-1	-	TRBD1	CASSLAQGVNKKFF	TGCGCCAGCAGCTTGGCACAGGGGGTCAATAAGAAGTTCTTC
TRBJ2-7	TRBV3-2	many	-	CASSQEGLTLGEQYF	TGTGCCAGCAGCCAAGAAGGACTGACCCTAGGGGAGCAGTACTTC
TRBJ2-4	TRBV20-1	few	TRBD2	CSAYPLAGVSIQYF	TGCAGTGCTTATCCCCTAGCGGGAGTCAGCATTCAGTACTTC
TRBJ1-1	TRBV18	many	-	CASSPPTGGSTEAFF	TGTGCCAGCTCACCACCGACAGGTGGTAGCACTGAAGCTTTCTTT
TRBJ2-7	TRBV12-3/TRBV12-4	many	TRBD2	CASSLKAGSYEQYF	TGTGCCAGCAGTTTGAAAGCGGGATCCTACGAGCAGTACTTC
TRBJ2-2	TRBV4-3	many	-	CASSQEGRGNTGELFF	TGCGCCAGCAGCCAAGAGGGCCGGGGGAACACCGGGGAGCTGTTTTTT
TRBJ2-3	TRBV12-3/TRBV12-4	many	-	CASSFNGHTDTQYF	TGTGCCAGCAGTTTTAATGGCCACACAGATACGCAGTATTTT
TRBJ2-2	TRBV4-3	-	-	CASSQALAGAGWGLFF	TGCGCCAGCAGCCAGGCGTTGGCGGGGGCTGGGTGGGGGCTGTTTTTT
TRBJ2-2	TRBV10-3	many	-	CAISEFDGRAVGELFF	TGTGCCATCAGTGAGTTCGACGGCAGAGCGGTCGGGGAGCTGTTTTTT
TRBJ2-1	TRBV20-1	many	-	CSARGVGSVNEQFF	TGCAGTGCTAGAGGGGTGGGTAGTGTCAATGAGCAGTTCTTC
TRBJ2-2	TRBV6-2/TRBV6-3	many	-	CASRGGGKTGELFF	TGTGCCAGCAGAGGGGGAGGAAAGACCGGGGAGCTGTTTTTT
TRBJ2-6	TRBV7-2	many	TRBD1	CASSSRDRVAGANVLTF	TGTGCCAGCAGCTCCCGGGACAGGGTGGCTGGGGCCAACGTCCTGACTTTC
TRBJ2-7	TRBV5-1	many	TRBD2	CASSLAASGGEQYF	TGCGCCAGCAGCTTGGCCGCTAGCGGGGGCGAGCAGTACTTC
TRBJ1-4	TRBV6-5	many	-	CASSYSQAGGEKLFF	TGTGCCAGCAGTTACTCACAAGCCGGTGGTGAAAAACTGTTTTTT
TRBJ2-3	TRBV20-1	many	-	CSASPGATTDTQYF	TGCAGTGCCAGCCCGGGAGCCACTACAGATACGCAGTATTTT
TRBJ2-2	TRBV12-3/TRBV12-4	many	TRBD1	CASSLPPDRGLTGELFF	TGTGCCAGCAGTTTACCCCCGGACAGGGGGCTCACCGGGGAGCTGTTTTTT
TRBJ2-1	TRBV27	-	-	CASSFRDNEQFF	TGTGCCAGCAGTTTTAGGGACAATGAGCAGTTCTTC
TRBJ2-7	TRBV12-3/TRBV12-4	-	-	CASRLGPPGEQYF	TGTGCCAGCAGACTCGGCCCCCCTGGGGAGCAGTACTTC
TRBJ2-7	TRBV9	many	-	CASSVGDREGGEQYF	TGTGCCAGCAGCGTAGGGGACCGCGAAGGGGGTGAGCAGTACTTC
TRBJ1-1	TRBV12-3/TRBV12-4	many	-	CASSLLGGNTEAFF	TGTGCCAGCAGTTTGTTGGGGGGGAACACTGAAGCTTTCTTT
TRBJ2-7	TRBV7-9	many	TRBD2	CASSPRWEGEQYF	TGTGCCAGCAGCCCCCGTTGGGAGGGCGAGCAGTACTTC
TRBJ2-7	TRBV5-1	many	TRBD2	CASSLEGGGYEQYF	TGCGCCAGCAGCTTGGAAGGCGGGGGTTACGAGCAGTACTTC
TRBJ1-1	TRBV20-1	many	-	CSASVPWGRNTEAFF	TGCAGTGCTAGTGTCCCATGGGGACGGAACACTGAAGCTTTCTTT
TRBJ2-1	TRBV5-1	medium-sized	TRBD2	CASNPWTSGYNEQFF	TGCGCCAGCAACCCCTGGACTAGCGGGTACAATGAGCAGTTCTTC
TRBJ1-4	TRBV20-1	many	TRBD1	CSAQGGIKEKLFF	TGCAGTGCTCAAGGGGGCATTAAGGAAAAACTGTTTTTT
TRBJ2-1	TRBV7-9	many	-	CASSLADHEQFF	TGTGCCAGCAGCTTAGCGGACCATGAGCAGTTCTTC
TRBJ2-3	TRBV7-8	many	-	CASSLDTGTDTQYF	TGTGCCAGCAGCTTAGACACTGGCACAGATACGCAGTATTTT
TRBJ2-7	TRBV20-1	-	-	CSARVDGLAYEQYF	TGCAGTGCTAGAGTCGACGGGCTGGCCTACGAGCAGTACTTC